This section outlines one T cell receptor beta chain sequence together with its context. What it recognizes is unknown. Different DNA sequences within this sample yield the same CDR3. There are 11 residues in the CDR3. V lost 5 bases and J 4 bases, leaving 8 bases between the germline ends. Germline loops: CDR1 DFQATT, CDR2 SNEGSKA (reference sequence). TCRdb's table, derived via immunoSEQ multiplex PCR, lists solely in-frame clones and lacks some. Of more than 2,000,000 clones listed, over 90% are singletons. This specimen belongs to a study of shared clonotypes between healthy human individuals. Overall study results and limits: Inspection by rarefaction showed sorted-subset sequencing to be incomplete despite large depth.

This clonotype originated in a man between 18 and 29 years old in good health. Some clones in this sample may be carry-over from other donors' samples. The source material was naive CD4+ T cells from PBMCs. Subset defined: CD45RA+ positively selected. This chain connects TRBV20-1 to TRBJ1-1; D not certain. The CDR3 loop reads CSAPGGTEAFF. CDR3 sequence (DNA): TGCAGTGCTCCGGGTGGCACTGAAGCTTTCTTT.